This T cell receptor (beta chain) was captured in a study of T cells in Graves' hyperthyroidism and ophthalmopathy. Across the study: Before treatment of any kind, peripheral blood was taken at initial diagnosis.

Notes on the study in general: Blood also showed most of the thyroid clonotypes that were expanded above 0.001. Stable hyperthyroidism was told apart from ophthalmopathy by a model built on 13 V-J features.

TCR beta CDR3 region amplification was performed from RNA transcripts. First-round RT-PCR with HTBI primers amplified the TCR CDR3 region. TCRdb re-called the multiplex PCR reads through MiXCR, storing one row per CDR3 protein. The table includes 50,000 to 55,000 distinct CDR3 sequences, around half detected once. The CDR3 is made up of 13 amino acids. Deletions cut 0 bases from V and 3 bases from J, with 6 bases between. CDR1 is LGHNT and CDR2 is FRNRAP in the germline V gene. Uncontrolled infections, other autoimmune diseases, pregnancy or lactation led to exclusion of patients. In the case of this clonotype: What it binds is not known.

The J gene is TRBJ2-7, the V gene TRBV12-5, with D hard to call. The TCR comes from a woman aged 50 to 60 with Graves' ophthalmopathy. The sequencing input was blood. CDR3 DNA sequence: TGTGCTAGTGGTTTGGTACTGGGCTACGAGCAGTACTTC. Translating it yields CASGLVLGYEQYF.